The clone carrying this T cell receptor beta chain was recorded many times. This sample was included in a study of beta chain features in type 1 diabetes. Investigators reverse transcribed all isolated RNA, so they sequenced expressed TCRB transcripts. The data were produced by immunoSEQ multiplex PCR, yet TCRdb's version contains in-frame clones alone and is incomplete. The table shows some 220,000 clones, with approximately 10% occurring only once. The CDR3 length is 14 residues. The V gene lost 6 bases and the J gene lost 6 bases, with 15 bases spanning the gap. Germline V gives CDR1 MNHEY, CDR2 SMNVEV (reference sequence).

The V call is TRBV27, the J call TRBJ2-1; either TRBD1 or TRBD2 may fit D (6 bases each). Sequencing was carried out using central memory CD4+ T cells from blood. The receptor was isolated from a man younger than 30 in good health. The CDR3 loop reads CASRPSRGGNEQFF. The CDR3, as DNA: TGTGCCAGCAGACCTTCCAGGGGAGGCAATGAGCAGTTCTTC.